This entry concerns a single T cell receptor beta chain. Antigen: not known. The V gene lost 5 bases and the J gene lost 4 bases, with 15 bases spanning the gap. The CDR3 extends over 15 amino acids. Germline assignment: CDR1 SEHNR and CDR2 FQNEAQ (reference sequence). The sample originates from a study of T cell responses to AZD1222 COVID-19 vaccine. Study results and limitations: Reports say nearly half of spike-specific TCRs go after unmutated variant regions.

Assay used: immunoSEQ multiplex PCR; TCRdb lists only in-frame clones, some missing. Among about 200,000 clones listed, approximately 93% were seen once. The V call is TRBV7-9, the J call TRBJ1-3; no clear D. This TCR was sampled from an adult who received the AZD1222 COVID-19 vaccine. This material consisted of peripheral blood, taken 28 days after the second AZD1222 dose. DNA for the CDR3: TGTGCCAGCAGCCAGAGTCCCGGCGGCGGAAACACCATATATTTT. Amino acid sequence: CASSQSPGGGNTIYF.